This T cell receptor beta chain was profiled in a study of blood T cell repertoires in COVID-19. Study at large: Acute and convalescent COVID-19 specimens originated in the United States, Italy and Spain. The analysed material was cDNA or gDNA that came from T cells, B-cell-depleted T cells, or PBMCs.

The germline gives CDR1 MNHEY, CDR2 SMNVEV (reference sequence). With V trimmed by 4 bases and J by 4 bases, 7 bases remained unmatched. This CDR3 is 16 amino acids long. Per the original methods: Using reference gene primer amplification, nucleated cell counts were estimated. The method was immunoSEQ multiplex PCR; TCRdb's version includes in-frame clones alone and lacks a portion of them. V, J and clone size reflect that table, while D and trimming were determined from the DNA. The sample has 210,000 or so clones, 80% to 90% seen once. What was sequenced was peripheral blood. This chain uses TRBV27 with TRBJ2-1; 10 bases line up with TRBD2. The TCR originated in a young man with active or convalescent COVID-19. CDR3: CASSSSSGSGYNEQFF. DNA of the CDR3: TGTGCCAGCAGTTCCTCTAGCGGGAGTGGGTACAATGAGCAGTTCTTC.